This T cell receptor (beta chain) was documented in a study of blood T cells in healthy people across ages. V was pared by 4 bases and J by 6 bases, with 5 bases of the junction left unmatched. This CDR3 comprises 15 residues. Germline CDR1 and CDR2: MNHEY and SVGAGI. Using a J-beta primer mix together with a sample-barcoded 5' primer, a second PCR was run for 7 to 11 cycles. MiXCR, applied by TCRdb to the 5' RACE reads, yields one record per CDR3 protein. The table shows about 940,000 distinct CDR3 sequences, with under 50% occurring only once. This clonotype originated in a man aged 25 to 40 in good health. The V and J genes are TRBV6-5 and TRBJ1-4; 10 nucleotides align to TRBD1. Sequences were obtained from blood. The CDR3 spells CASSWGTGVDEKLFF. DNA for the CDR3: TGTGCCAGCAGTTGGGGGACAGGGGTGGATGAAAAACTGTTTTTT.